The entry that follows covers one T cell receptor beta chain sequence. Its cognate antigen is unknown. These data come from a study of vaccination and CD4 T cells after COVID-19. Treatment in this sample: 10-day PBMC culture with coronavirus spike peptide pools or control peptides (ViraFEST assay). Collection of the unexposed donor's CD4+ T cells took place before the COVID-19 pandemic (2011-2018). Half the growth medium was swapped for new IL-2 medium on days 3 and 7. Cultured CD4+ T cell DNA was sequenced using the Oncomine TCR Beta short-read assay. Genomic DNA extraction was carried out from cultured CD4+ T cells. TCRdb fed the PCR reads into MiXCR, producing one record per CDR3 protein. The table lists some 11,000 distinct CDR3 sequences, almost 40% of them singletons. Germline values: CDR1 MNHEY, CDR2 SVGEGT. CDR3 size: 14 residues. J gave up 4 bases and V 2 bases, and 0 bases lay outside the gene matches.

The specimen was CD4+ T cells from blood, cultured in vitro. The gene calls are TRBV6-2 or TRBV6-3 and TRBJ2-3; TRBD1 matches at 10 bases. This receptor was identified in a human donor in good health. The CDR3 reads CASSYGTGADTQYF. CDR3 bases: TGTGCCAGCAGTTACGGGACAGGGGCAGATACGCAGTATTTT.